This TCR beta chain was captured in a study of cytomegalovirus exposure and HLA in healthy donors. Study overall: Among about 380 genotyped donors, around 82% fell in the Caucasian-associated ancestry cluster. Study-wide points: Data from an earlier analysis indicated that most TCR beta V segments were productive either about 87% or about 30% of the time. Follow-up analysis later connected one missense variant in DCLRE1C with trimming of TCR beta V- and J-genes.

Details on this clone: Its target is not known.

The PCR had 60 Vbeta and 13 Jbeta primers. Original data processing: Later, roughly 77 million unique TCR beta chains were counted in an analysis, and about 10 million of them were shared. Sequenced by immunoSEQ multiplex PCR; TCRdb stores in-frame clones only, minus some. The DNA was the basis for D and trimming; V, J and clone size are from that table. The profile covers roughly 100,000 clones, with about two thirds appearing a single time and approximately 0.74% taken by the ten largest. The V and J ends lost 4 bases and 2 bases respectively, with 13 bases between them. This CDR3 comprises 15 residues. Germline CDR1 and CDR2: MGHRA and YSYEKL.

This chain joins TRBV4-1 and TRBJ2-3; weak D call: TRBD2 (6 bases). The material sequenced was PBMCs. The sequence was obtained from a boy younger than 18 in good health and CMV-seronegative. In nucleotides, the CDR3 is TGCGCCAGCAGCCCCCTAGGAGGGGACACAGATACGCAGTATTTT. Amino acid sequence: CASSPLGGDTDTQYF.